The entry that follows covers one T cell receptor (beta chain) sequence. Its antigen is not known. The length of the CDR3 is 12 residues. CDR1 is LNHDA and CDR2 is SQIVND in the germline V gene (reference sequence). The V and J ends lost 5 bases and 11 bases respectively, with 15 bases between them. Each sorted fraction was over 98% pure. The sample comes from a study of beta chain features in type 1 diabetes. Study outcomes and limitations: Across all four CD4+ subsets, people with type 1 diabetes showed modestly shorter TCRB CDR3s.

The sequenced template was cDNA made from the entire isolated RNA. Assay used: immunoSEQ multiplex PCR; TCRdb lists only in-frame clones, some missing. The sample has more than 300,000 clones, around an eighth seen once. Sample: naive CD4+ T cells from blood. The chain is built from TRBV19 and TRBJ1-1; D might be TRBD1 (6 bases). The receptor comes from a woman between 18 and 30 years old with type 1 diabetes. CDR3 coding DNA: TGTGCCAGTAGTTTAACAGGGCCCGGGGCTTTCTTT. Translated, it gives CASSLTGPGAFF.